This T cell receptor (beta chain) stems from a study of cytomegalovirus exposure and HLA in healthy donors. Turning to this clone: Its specificity is unknown.

Regarding the study as a whole: As a later analysis showed, a missense DCLRE1C variant was linked to trimming of TCR beta V- and J-genes. In a later analysis, HLA-associated beta chains showed higher expansion and lower generation probabilities than comparable chains. About 87% or about 30% of the time was how often most TCR beta V segments were productive, according to an earlier analysis.

Vbeta (60) and Jbeta (13) primers were used in the PCR. Some clones are missing from TCRdb's copy, which holds only in-frame ones; the method was immunoSEQ multiplex PCR. The sample shows around 200,000 clones, around 86% of them seen only once. Whereas donors were nominally healthy upon sampling, unrecorded immune exposures were probable. Sample: PBMCs. This sequence was found in a woman aged 40-49 years in good health and CMV-seronegative.

The CDR3 region has the DNA TGCGCCAGCAGTGAGTCTCTGGTCGGTTTGGTCGAGCAGTACTTC. Amino acid sequence: CASSESLVGLVEQYF. The V and J genes are TRBV10-1 and TRBJ2-7; D gene unclear. With 0 bases removed from V and 6 bases from J, the gap between germline ends came to 15 bases. Germline V gives CDR1 WNHNN, CDR2 SYGVQD (reference sequence). This CDR3 has 15 residues.